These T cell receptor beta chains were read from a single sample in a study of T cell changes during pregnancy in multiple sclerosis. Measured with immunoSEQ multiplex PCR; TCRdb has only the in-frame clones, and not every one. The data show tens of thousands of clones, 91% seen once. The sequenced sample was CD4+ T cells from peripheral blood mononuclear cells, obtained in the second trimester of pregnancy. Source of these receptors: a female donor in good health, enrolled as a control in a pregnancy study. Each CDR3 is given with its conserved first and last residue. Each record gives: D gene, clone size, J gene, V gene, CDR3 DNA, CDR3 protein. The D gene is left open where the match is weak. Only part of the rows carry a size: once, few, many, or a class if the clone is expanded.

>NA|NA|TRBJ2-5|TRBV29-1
TGCAGCGTTGTATTGACTTCGAACAACGCACCCCAGTACTTC
CSVVLTSNNAPQYF
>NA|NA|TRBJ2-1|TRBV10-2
TGCGCCAGCACCCTGGACTCCTGGCGAAATGAGCAGTTCTTC
CASTLDSWRNEQFF
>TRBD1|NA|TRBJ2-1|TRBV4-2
TGTGCCAGCAGCCAAGAAATCCAGGGGGCCAACAATGAGCAGTTCTTC
CASSQEIQGANNEQFF
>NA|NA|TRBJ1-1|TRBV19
TGTGCCAGTTGCCGGGACATTAACACTGAAGCTTTCTTT
CASCRDINTEAFF
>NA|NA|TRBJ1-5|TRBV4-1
TGCGCCAGCAGCGACCACGGGACACAGCCCCAGCATTTT
CASSDHGTQPQHF
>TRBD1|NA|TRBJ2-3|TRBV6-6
TGTGCCAGCAGGCGGGACAGGGGAGGCACAGATACGCAGTATTTT
CASRRDRGGTDTQYF
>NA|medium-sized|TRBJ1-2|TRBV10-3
TGTGCCTCAAAAGGGGGGGACTATGGCTACACCTTC
CASKGGDYGYTF
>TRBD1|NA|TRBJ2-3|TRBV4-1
TGCGCCAGCACTCAGGGGGTCTTCACAGATACGCAGTATTTT
CASTQGVFTDTQYF
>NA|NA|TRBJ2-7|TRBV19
TGTGCCAGTAGTATGCACAGGGTCCCCTACGAGCAGTACTTC
CASSMHRVPYEQYF
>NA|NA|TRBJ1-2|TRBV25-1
TGTGCCAGCAGTGAACACATTAAGGGCTACACCTTC
CASSEHIKGYTF
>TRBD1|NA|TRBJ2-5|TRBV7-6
TGTGCCAGCAGCTTAGCTGGACAGGGACAAGAGACCCAGTACTTC
CASSLAGQGQETQYF
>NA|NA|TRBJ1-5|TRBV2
TGTGCCAGCAGTTATTATAGCAATCAGCCCCAGCATTTT
CASSYYSNQPQHF
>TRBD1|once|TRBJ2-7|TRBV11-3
TGTGCCAGCAGCCTAGGACAGGGGGCTGCCTACGAGCAGTACTTC
CASSLGQGAAYEQYF
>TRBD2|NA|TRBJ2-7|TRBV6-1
TGTGCCAGCGGTGGATTAGCGGGGGGCAGGCGGGCCTACGAGCAGTACTTC
CASGGLAGGRRAYEQYF
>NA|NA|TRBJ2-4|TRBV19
TGTGCCAGTAGTATAGATAGCGCAGGGGACAAAAACATTCAGTACTTC
CASSIDSAGDKNIQYF